These T cell receptor beta chains were read from a single sample in a study of graft-versus-host responses after intestinal transplantation. Only in-frame clones appear in the TCRdb table, and some are missing; sequencing was by immunoSEQ multiplex PCR. Of 4,000 or so clones listed, over 75% are singletons. Sequences were derived from ileum tissue, sampled approximately 97 weeks after intestinal transplant. These receptors originate from a human patient who received an intestinal transplant, so some T cells may come from the graft donor. CDR3s include the opening cysteine and the closing phenylalanine or tryptophan. Each record gives: clone size, V gene, D gene, J gene, CDR3 DNA, CDR3 protein. D genes are given only for firm matches. Size is omitted from some rows. Given values are once, few, many or a class for expanded clones.

>large|TRBV7-9|.|TRBJ1-4
TGTGCCAGCAGCTTTAGGGTGGAGGGTGAAAAACTGTTTTTT
CASSFRVEGEKLFF
>.|TRBV9|TRBD2|TRBJ2-1
TGTGCCAGCAGCGTTACTAGCGGGGGGACCAATGAGCAGTTCTTC
CASSVTSGGTNEQFF
>.|TRBV10-2|.|TRBJ2-1
TGCGCCAGCAGCGGGACCGGACAGCCCGACGAGCAGTTCTTC
CASSGTGQPDEQFF
>.|TRBV2|.|TRBJ1-2
TGTGCCAGCAGTGTAGGGGATGGCTACACCTTC
CASSVGDGYTF
>.|TRBV6-4|TRBD1|TRBJ2-3
TGTGCCAGCAAGAGTACAGGGGGGTCAGATACGCAGTATTTT
CASKSTGGSDTQYF
>once|TRBV9|.|TRBJ2-7
TGTGCCAGCAGCGCCTCGGGGTCCCCCCTCTACGAGCAGTACTTC
CASSASGSPLYEQYF
>.|TRBV7-8|.|TRBJ2-1
TGTGCCAGCAGCCGCTCGGGCAGTTTCAATGAGCAGTTCTTC
CASSRSGSFNEQFF
>.|TRBV5-5|.|TRBJ1-2
TGTGCCAGCAGCTTGGGGGGGACACTCTATGGCTACACCTTC
CASSLGGTLYGYTF
>.|TRBV6-1|.|TRBJ1-2
TGTGCCAGCAGACGAACAGGATTGGAAGGCTACACCTTC
CASRRTGLEGYTF
>.|TRBV11-1|.|TRBJ2-5
TGTGCCAGCAGCTTAGGGGGGCAAGAGACCCAGTACTTC
CASSLGGQETQYF
>.|TRBV2|.|TRBJ2-3
TGTGCCAGCAAGGGCCCGGCGGAGGCGACCTATACGCAGTATTTT
CASKGPAEATYTQYF
>.|TRBV9|TRBD1|TRBJ2-7
TGTGCCAGCAGCGTAGAGGACAGGGTTTTGGACGAGCAGTACTTC
CASSVEDRVLDEQYF
>once|TRBV5-7|TRBD1|TRBJ2-7
TGTGCCAGCAGCTCCCCCGGGATCGGGACAGTCGAGCAGTACTTC
CASSSPGIGTVEQYF
>.|TRBV7-8|TRBD2|TRBJ2-2
TGTGCCAGCAGCCCAAGGGGAGCGGGGGGTACGCTGTTTTTT
CASSPRGAGGTLFF
>.|TRBV6-5|.|TRBJ1-2
TGTGCCAGCAGTTACTCGACGGCAGGAAACTATGGCTACACCTTC
CASSYSTAGNYGYTF
>.|TRBV2|.|TRBJ1-4
TGTGCCAGCAGTGAAGGGGCGTCAGCAACTAATGAAAAACTGTTTTTT
CASSEGASATNEKLFF
>.|TRBV7-2|.|TRBJ2-7
TGTGCCAGCAGCTTACCAGGACGGAAATACGAGCAGTACTTC
CASSLPGRKYEQYF
>.|TRBV7-9|TRBD1|TRBJ1-2
TGTGCCAGCAGCTTAGAGAATGCAGGGGGCAACTATGGCTACACCTTC
CASSLENAGGNYGYTF
>.|TRBV7-3|TRBD1|TRBJ1-6
TGTGCCAGCAGGATACAGGGGGCTACCGGTATGTGTTCACCCCTCCACTTT
CASRIQGATGMCSPLHF
>.|TRBV6-6|.|TRBJ2-7
TGTGCCAGCAGTTATGACGCAGCGGGTTTCTACGAGCAGTACTTC
CASSYDAAGFYEQYF
>.|TRBV6-5|TRBD1|TRBJ1-2
TGTGCCAGCAGTTACGGGACAGGGTCGAACTATGGCTACACCTTC
CASSYGTGSNYGYTF
>.|TRBV6-5|.|TRBJ2-2
TGTGCCAGCAGTTATCGCCTTGGGGGTTACACCGGGGAGCTGTTTTTT
CASSYRLGGYTGELFF
>few|TRBV15|.|TRBJ1-3
TGTGCCACCAGCAGAGATGAGGGTTTTGGAAACACCATATATTTT
CATSRDEGFGNTIYF
>once|TRBV10-1|.|TRBJ1-4
TGCGCCAGCAGTGAGTCGGGAGGCGACGAAAAACTGTTTTTT
CASSESGGDEKLFF
>.|TRBV21-1|.|TRBJ2-3
TGTGCCAGCAGCAAAGGGGGGTATGGCACAGATACGCAGTATTTT
CASSKGGYGTDTQYF
>.|TRBV7-9|TRBD2|TRBJ2-2
TGTGCCAGCAGCTTAGCCCGCGGGGGACCGAACACCGGGGAGCTGTTTTTT
CASSLARGGPNTGELFF
>.|TRBV5-4|TRBD2|TRBJ2-3
TGTGCCAGCAGCTTGCTTAGCGGGGTTGCAGATACGCAGTATTTT
CASSLLSGVADTQYF
>.|TRBV5-6|TRBD1|TRBJ1-5
TGTGCCAGCAGCTTGGAGGGACAGGGGATCAATCAGCCCCAGCATTTT
CASSLEGQGINQPQHF
>.|TRBV11-2|.|TRBJ2-5
TGTGCCAGCAGCTTAGCCAGTGGGTGGGGGGAGACCCAGTACTTC
CASSLASGWGETQYF
>.|TRBV27|.|TRBJ2-1
TGTGCCAGCAGTTTAAATCTGAATGAGCAGTTCTTC
CASSLNLNEQFF
>.|TRBV27|TRBD2|TRBJ2-7
TGTGCCAGCAGCCGCGGACTAGCGGCCCCCTACGAGCAGTACTTC
CASSRGLAAPYEQYF
>.|TRBV7-3|.|TRBJ1-6
TGTGCCAGCAGCCCAGGACAGCCGTTTTCCCCCCTCCACTTT
CASSPGQPFSPLHF
>.|TRBV6-1|.|TRBJ2-1
TGTGCCAGCACCGGGACTGAAGACAATGAGCAGTTCTTC
CASTGTEDNEQFF
>.|TRBV9|.|TRBJ2-5
TGTGCCAGCAGCGTGGGCCCTTGGGGGGCTGGGACCCAGTACTTC
CASSVGPWGAGTQYF
>once|TRBV5-6|.|TRBJ2-5
TGTGCCAGCAGCTATAACGGGGGCCTGCAAGAGACCCAGTACTTC
CASSYNGGLQETQYF
>.|TRBV19|.|TRBJ1-1
TGTGCCAGTAGTATCGACAGACGAAACACTGAAGCTTTCTTT
CASSIDRRNTEAFF
>.|TRBV10-3|.|TRBJ2-1
TGTGCCATCAGTGGAGCGATCTACGACAATGAGCAGTTCTTC
CAISGAIYDNEQFF
>once|TRBV6-1|TRBD2|TRBJ2-7
TGTGCCAGCAAGTGGGGAGGGACCTACGAGCAGTACTTC
CASKWGGTYEQYF
>once|TRBV2|TRBD2|TRBJ2-3
TGTGCCAGCAGTACCCCCGGGACTAGCGGGGGTGCGGGCACAGATACGCAGTATTTT
CASSTPGTSGGAGTDTQYF
>.|TRBV4-1|.|TRBJ1-2
TGCGCCAGCAGCCAAGTTCCACCTCTCTATGGCTACACCTTC
CASSQVPPLYGYTF
>few|TRBV30|TRBD1|TRBJ2-2
TGTGCCTGGAGTGTTAAGGGGGCATCCGGGGAGCTGTTTTTT
CAWSVKGASGELFF
>.|TRBV18|.|TRBJ1-5
TGTGCCAGCTCCCCTAGGTATAGCAATCAGCCCCAGCATTTT
CASSPRYSNQPQHF
>.|TRBV15|.|TRBJ1-2
TGTGCCACCAGCAGAGAAACCGGACTCTATGGCTACACCTTC
CATSRETGLYGYTF
>.|TRBV6-5|.|TRBJ1-5
TGTGCCAGCAGTGGCCCCCATAGCAATCAGCCCCAGCATTTT
CASSGPHSNQPQHF